The sequence of this TCR beta chain was determined in a study of OX40 agonist ivuxolimab in advanced cancers. Concerning the study at large: Ivuxolimab was an agonistic, fully human IgG2 monoclonal antibody directed against OX40 (CD134), a costimulatory receptor. Three dose-escalation patients achieved partial responses, one with hepatocellular carcinoma and two with cutaneous melanoma. Intravenous ivuxolimab was administered to patients every 2 weeks at six dose levels: 0.01, 0.1, 0.3, 1.5, 3 and 10 mg/kg. Prior anti-PD-1, anti-PD-L1 or anti-CTLA-4 therapy was permitted, and checkpoint inhibitors had been received by under 50% of dose-escalation patients. The monotherapy dose-escalation portion (N of about 50 patients) of the phase I ivuxolimab trial is reported in the paper. Peripheral TCRbeta sequencing aimed to test whether ivuxolimab altered TCR sequence diversity and caused clonal T-cell expansion. Of the roughly 51 patients in dose escalation, around 20 had hepatocellular carcinoma, about 15 had melanoma, 9 had renal cell carcinoma and 9 had head and neck cancer. In the dose-escalation cohort, nearly 85% of patients were male, and the mean age was roughly 56 years with a range of about 20 to 80.

On this clone itself: It lacks a known antigen. No much larger clone is present one base from it, and per-base qualities are unavailable.

To sequence the TCRbeta CDR3 region, genomic DNA was isolated from the sorted cells. The immunoSEQ Assay was used to sequence the TCRbeta CDR3 regions. TCRdb holds this immuneACCESS table with in-frame rearrangements only. Some clones are missing; in checked studies, unresolved V genes explain under half, and the rest has no known cause. The sample yields 60,000 to 70,000 clones; over 70% were counted once. Clones ranked in the top ten supply about 1.2% of the sample. The trial excluded patients who had a history of autoimmune disease or who were on systemic immunosuppression. Peripheral blood for TCR sequencing was drawn from every dose cohort at baseline, at cycle 4 day 1 and at cycle 7 day 1. Samples came from an open-label, multicenter, first-in-human phase I dose-escalation trial of ivuxolimab. Adults with locally advanced or metastatic head and neck squamous cell, hepatocellular, melanoma or renal cell carcinoma were enrolled in the trial. Before TCR sequencing, CD4+ T cells and CD8+ T cells were sorted from peripheral blood as separate populations.

Findings and caveats that apply to the study as a whole: Low levels of normalized T-cell clonal expansion were also seen in some nonresponding patients. Clonal expansion of both CD4+ and CD8+ blood T cells was observed from baseline to week 6 at doses 0.1 to 3.0 mg/kg. In the 0.1-3.0 mg/kg groups, partial responders were among the patients with the lowest normalized peripheral clonal expansion, particularly in CD8+ T cells. Which antigens the clonally expanded peripheral T cells were specific for was not determined. On average, CD8+ T cells showed more expanded clones than CD4+ T cells after ivuxolimab.

Based on the germline V gene, the CDR1 and CDR2 sequences are SGHRS and YFSETQ. Germline trimming amounts to 1 base on V and 4 bases on J, with 9 as the count of junction bases outside the gene matches. The CDR3 runs 16 amino acids, cysteine and phenylalanine included. Of all the DNA, just the CDR3 is kept, 48 bases in frame from base 1. Recombination connected TRBV5-1 to TRBJ1-2, and 8 bases in between align with TRBD1. The clonotype comes from an adult with an advanced solid tumor such as melanoma, head and neck, liver or kidney cancer. Material: CD4+ or CD8+ T cells sorted from blood, obtained in a trial of the OX40 agonist ivuxolimab. The DNA is as follows: TGCGCCAGCAGCTTGAGCGGGACAGGAACTTCCTATGGCTACACCTTC. This gives the protein CASSLSGTGTSYGYTF. Beyond the CDR3, the reference TRBV5-1 and TRBJ1-2 genes provide the residues; the full variable domain reads: KAGVTQTPRYLIKTRGQQVTLSCSPISGHRSVSWYQQTPGQGLQFLFEYFSETQRNKGNFPGRFSGRQFSNSRSEMNVSTLELGDSALYLCASSLSGTGTSYGYTFGSGTRLTVV.